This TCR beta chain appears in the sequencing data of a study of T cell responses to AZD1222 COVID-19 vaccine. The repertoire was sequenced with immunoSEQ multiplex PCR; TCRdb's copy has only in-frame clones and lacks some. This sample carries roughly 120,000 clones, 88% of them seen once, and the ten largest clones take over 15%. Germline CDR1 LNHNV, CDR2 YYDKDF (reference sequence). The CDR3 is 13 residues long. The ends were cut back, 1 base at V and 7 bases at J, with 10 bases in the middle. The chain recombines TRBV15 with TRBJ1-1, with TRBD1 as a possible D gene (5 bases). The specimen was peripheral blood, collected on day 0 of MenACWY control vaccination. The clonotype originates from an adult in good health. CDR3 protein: CATSRGTGNEAFF. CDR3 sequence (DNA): TGTGCCACCAGCAGAGGCACAGGTAATGAAGCTTTCTTT.